The rows below give T cell receptor beta chains drawn from one sample of a study of blood T cell repertoires in COVID-19. This table comes from immunoSEQ multiplex PCR, and its TCRdb copy is limited to in-frame clones, with some not included. The sample shows under 300,000 clones, around 88% of them seen only once. Sequencing was performed on PBMCs or T cells enriched from blood (not recorded which). These receptors were collected from a man aged 35 to 55 who had recovered from COVID-19. The CDR3 runs from the conserved cysteine through the conserved F or W. A D gene is named only where the DNA matches it firmly. A clone size is listed for some rows: how often the clone was seen (once, few, many), or a class if it is expanded.

CDR3,DNA,D,V,J,size
CASSLRRAGEAFF,TGTGCCAGCAGCTTAAGGAGGGCTGGTGAAGCTTTCTTT,-,TRBV7-3,TRBJ1-1,-
CASSISGGYGSYEQYF,TGTGCCAGCAGCATTAGCGGGGGCTATGGGTCCTACGAGCAGTACTTC,TRBD2,TRBV7-8,TRBJ2-7,once
CASNSGTGGDEQYF,TGTGCCAGCAACTCCGGGACAGGGGGCGACGAGCAGTACTTC,TRBD1,TRBV5-4,TRBJ2-7,-
CASSSTGWDTGELFF,TGCGCCAGCAGCTCTACAGGGTGGGACACCGGGGAGCTGTTTTTT,-,TRBV5-1,TRBJ2-2,few
CAISVGRAEKLFF,TGTGCCATCAGTGTTGGGCGCGCCGAAAAACTGTTTTTT,-,TRBV10-3,TRBJ1-4,-
CASSPGQGNNQPQHF,TGTGCCAGCAGCCCGGGACAGGGGAACAATCAGCCCCAGCATTTT,TRBD1,TRBV5-4,TRBJ1-5,-
CAWGGLARSTDTQYF,TGTGCCTGGGGGGGACTAGCGAGGAGCACAGATACGCAGTATTTT,TRBD2,TRBV30,TRBJ2-3,-
CASLSRGNLKETQYF,TGTGCCAGTCTCTCAAGGGGGAATCTGAAAGAGACCCAGTACTTC,-,TRBV18,TRBJ2-5,-
CATSRDYGQGMPGELFF,TGTGCCACCAGCAGAGATTACGGACAGGGTATGCCCGGGGAGCTGTTTTTT,TRBD1,TRBV15,TRBJ2-2,-
CASSPGGGKDTQYF,TGTGCCAGCAGCCCAGGGGGCGGGAAGGATACGCAGTATTTT,TRBD1,TRBV7-3,TRBJ2-3,once
CASSFGQGNTGELFF,TGTGCCAGCAGCTTTGGACAGGGAAACACCGGGGAGCTGTTTTTT,TRBD1,TRBV4-2,TRBJ2-2,-
CASSLFGGTGAFF,TGTGCCAGCAGTCTCTTTGGGGGGACAGGAGCTTTCTTT,TRBD1,TRBV12-3/TRBV12-4,TRBJ1-1,-
CASSVAGQSYNEQFF,TGTGCCAGCAGCGTAGCTGGACAGTCCTACAATGAGCAGTTCTTC,-,TRBV9,TRBJ2-1,-
CASSPRQGSDNSPLHF,TGTGCCAGCTCTCCCCGACAGGGTTCGGATAATTCACCCCTCCACTTT,TRBD1,TRBV18,TRBJ1-6,-
CASREGQGVGQPQHF,TGTGCCAGCAGGGAGGGACAGGGGGTTGGTCAGCCCCAGCATTTT,TRBD1,TRBV6-5,TRBJ1-5,-
CATSLQRRTGDEQFF,TGTGCCACATCCTTACAACGGAGAACAGGGGATGAGCAGTTCTTC,TRBD1,TRBV19,TRBJ2-1,-
CASSYAGGIKNIQYF,TGTGCCAGCAGTTACGCCGGGGGGATCAAAAACATTCAGTACTTC,TRBD2,TRBV6-6,TRBJ2-4,once
CASRQGTPANYGYTF,TGTGCCAGCAGGCAGGGGACACCCGCTAACTATGGCTACACCTTC,-,TRBV6-5,TRBJ1-2,-
CASSLGQGAGGYTF,TGTGCCAGCAGCTTAGGTCAGGGGGCGGGAGGCTACACCTTC,TRBD1,TRBV11-2,TRBJ1-2,-
CASSPISGSKSTDTQYF,TGTGCCAGCTCACCAATCTCAGGAAGTAAAAGCACAGATACGCAGTATTTT,-,TRBV18,TRBJ2-3,-
CASSHSGTGSYNEQFF,TGTGCCAGCAGCCACTCCGGGACAGGGTCCTACAATGAGCAGTTCTTC,TRBD1,TRBV28,TRBJ2-1,-
CATSVIGTSGNNEQFF,TGTGCCACCAGTGTTATCGGGACTAGCGGAAACAATGAGCAGTTCTTC,TRBD2,TRBV24-1,TRBJ2-1,-
CASSSRGSDNEQFF,TGTGCCAGCAGCTCTAGGGGCTCGGACAATGAGCAGTTCTTC,-,TRBV6-6,TRBJ2-1,-
CASSWGLFTDTQYF,TGTGCCAGCAGCTGGGGACTCTTCACAGATACGCAGTATTTT,-,TRBV7-3,TRBJ2-3,-
CSAVGTLGNTIYF,TGCAGCGCTGTGGGGACACTTGGAAACACCATATATTTT,-,TRBV29-1,TRBJ1-3,once
CATSIDRGQPQHF,TGTGCCACCAGCATAGACAGGGGTCAGCCCCAGCATTTT,TRBD1,TRBV15,TRBJ1-5,-
CASSILSSQGPPSGGYTF,TGTGCCAGTAGTATTTTGTCCTCGCAGGGTCCCCCTTCTGGCGGCTACACCTTC,-,TRBV19,TRBJ1-2,-
CASSQRTGGVEETQYF,TGTGCCAGCAGCCAACGGACAGGGGGCGTTGAAGAGACCCAGTACTTC,TRBD1,TRBV7-8,TRBJ2-5,-
CASSYGQGAETQYF,TGTGCCAGCAGTTACGGACAGGGGGCAGAGACCCAGTACTTC,TRBD1,TRBV6-5,TRBJ2-5,-
CASSGGSSYEQFF,TGTGCCAGCTCGGGCGGGAGTAGCTATGAGCAGTTCTTC,TRBD2,TRBV7-6,TRBJ2-1,-
CASSPQGVGWNTQYF,TGTGCCAGCAGCCCACAGGGGGTCGGGTGGAATACGCAGTATTTT,TRBD1,TRBV7-9,TRBJ2-3,-
CATSNVRRNTGELFF,TGTGCCACCAGCAACGTGAGGAGGAACACCGGGGAGCTGTTTTTT,-,TRBV15,TRBJ2-2,-
CATNVRGTSTDTQYF,TGTGCCACAAATGTGCGCGGCACTAGCACAGATACGCAGTATTTT,-,TRBV7-9,TRBJ2-3,-